This is a list of T cell receptor beta chains from one sample in a study of blood T cell repertoires in COVID-19. Only in-frame clones appear in the TCRdb table, and some are missing; sequencing was by immunoSEQ multiplex PCR. This table holds 90,000 to 150,000 clones, about three quarters found once. Sequenced sample: peripheral blood. The receptors here all came from a human donor with acute or convalescent COVID-19. The donor label of this sample is uncertain. Each CDR3 is given with its conserved first and last residue. Each record gives: clone size, J gene, CDR3 length, D gene, V gene, CDR3 DNA, CDR3 protein. A D gene is named only where the DNA matches it firmly. Expanded clones get a size class; other rows say once, few or many, or leave the size out.

- | TRBJ2-4 | 12 | - | TRBV7-9 | TGTGCCAGCAGCTTAGGGACAGTTGGTCAGTACTTC | CASSLGTVGQYF
- | TRBJ1-2 | 15 | TRBD1 | TRBV29-1 | TGCAGCGTTCGGGACAGGGGGCGCGTAAACTATGGCTACACCTTC | CSVRDRGRVNYGYTF
- | TRBJ1-6 | 15 | TRBD1 | TRBV5-1 | TGCGCCAGCAGCCCAGGGACAGGGGGCAGCTCACCCCTCCACTTT | CASSPGTGGSSPLHF
few | TRBJ1-2 | 15 | TRBD1 | TRBV30 | TGTGCCTGGAGTGTCAGTGCAGGGGGCTCAGGAGGCTACACCTTC | CAWSVSAGGSGGYTF
- | TRBJ2-2 | 15 | TRBD1 | TRBV29-1 | TGCAGCGCTCGGACAGGGGAAGGTAACACCGGGGAGCTGTTTTTT | CSARTGEGNTGELFF
- | TRBJ1-2 | 16 | TRBD1 | TRBV6-1 | TGTGCCAGCAGTGGCCGACAGGGGCTAAAAAGCTATGGCTACACCTTC | CASSGRQGLKSYGYTF
many | TRBJ2-7 | 14 | - | TRBV9 | TGTGCCAGCAGCGTAGCAGGGCGGGATTACGAGCAGTACTTC | CASSVAGRDYEQYF
- | TRBJ2-1 | 11 | - | TRBV7-9 | TGTGCCAGCAGCTCCGGAGGGGCGCAGTTCTTC | CASSSGGAQFF
few | TRBJ1-2 | 15 | - | TRBV7-9 | TGTGCCAGCAGCTTAGGTCCCAGGCCCGCCTATGGCTACACCTTC | CASSLGPRPAYGYTF
- | TRBJ1-2 | 15 | TRBD1 | TRBV27 | TGTGCCAGCAGTTCCCTACTCGGACAGGGTTATGGCTACACCTTC | CASSSLLGQGYGYTF
- | TRBJ1-1 | 16 | TRBD1 | TRBV12-5 | TGTGCTAGTGGTTTGGGGGGACAGGGACGGAACACTGAAGCTTTCTTT | CASGLGGQGRNTEAFF
- | TRBJ2-5 | 15 | TRBD2 | TRBV9 | TGTGCCAGCAGCGTAGACAACGGCGGGGGAGAGACCCAGTACTTC | CASSVDNGGGETQYF
- | TRBJ1-2 | 14 | TRBD1 | TRBV28 | TGTGCCAGTTTGGAACGGGACAGGGGTGGTGGCTACACCTTC | CASLERDRGGGYTF
- | TRBJ1-5 | 17 | TRBD1 | TRBV3-1/TRBV3-2 | TGTGCCAGCAGCCTTTCCGGGACAGGGGGCCCCAATCAGCCCCAGCATTTT | CASSLSGTGGPNQPQHF
- | TRBJ2-5 | 13 | - | TRBV18 | TGTGCCAGCCAGGACTCTCTCCAAGAGACCCAGTACTTC | CASQDSLQETQYF
- | TRBJ2-1 | 16 | TRBD1 | TRBV7-3 | TGTGCCAGCAGCTTAAATCAGGGGGCGCTTTCCAATGAGCAGTTCTTC | CASSLNQGALSNEQFF
- | TRBJ2-7 | 14 | TRBD2 | TRBV9 | TGTGCCAGCAGCAAGGGAGGGGCCTCCTACGAGCAGTACTTC | CASSKGGASYEQYF
- | TRBJ2-3 | 14 | TRBD2 | TRBV7-2 | TGTGCCAGCAGCCGCGGGGGGGCCAAAGATACGCAGTATTTT | CASSRGGAKDTQYF
few | TRBJ1-1 | 17 | TRBD1 | TRBV14 | TGTGCCAGCAGCAGAGAGGGACAGGGAAGTTTGAACACTGAAGCTTTCTTT | CASSREGQGSLNTEAFF
- | TRBJ1-6 | 14 | - | TRBV27 | TGTGCCAGCACATCACAGGGTGATAATTCACCCCTCCACTTT | CASTSQGDNSPLHF
- | TRBJ2-1 | 13 | - | TRBV18 | TGTGCCAGCTCACAAGACAGTTACAATGAGCAGTTCTTC | CASSQDSYNEQFF
- | TRBJ1-2 | 15 | - | TRBV5-1 | TGCGCCAGCAGCAAAGATCCTGTTCGAGGATATGGCTACACCTTC | CASSKDPVRGYGYTF
- | TRBJ1-1 | 16 | TRBD1 | TRBV15 | TGTGCCACCAGCAGAACCCGGACAGGGTTATCGACTGAAGCTTTCTTT | CATSRTRTGLSTEAFF
few | TRBJ1-1 | 16 | - | TRBV2 | TGTGCCAGCAGTGGGTTAACGGGCAGGGGGAACACTGAAGCTTTCTTT | CASSGLTGRGNTEAFF
- | TRBJ2-5 | 15 | - | TRBV7-9 | TGTGCCAGCAGCTTATTGTTCGGAGGCGCGCAGACCCAGTACTTC | CASSLLFGGAQTQYF
few | TRBJ2-3 | 17 | TRBD2 | TRBV5-6 | TGTGCCAGCAGCCGACCGATAGCGGGGCAAAACACAGATACGCAGTATTTT | CASSRPIAGQNTDTQYF
- | TRBJ2-3 | 17 | - | TRBV12-5 | TGTGCTAGTGGTTTGCCAAAATTCAGGGGTTGGGCAGATACGCAGTATTTT | CASGLPKFRGWADTQYF
- | TRBJ2-5 | 13 | - | TRBV7-8 | TGTGCCAGCAGCGCGCGGGTAAAAGAGACCCAGTACTTC | CASSARVKETQYF
- | TRBJ2-2 | 15 | TRBD1 | TRBV6-6 | TGTGCCAGCACCCGGGGACAGTCCGACACCGGGGAGCTGTTTTTT | CASTRGQSDTGELFF
- | TRBJ1-5 | 16 | - | TRBV27 | TGTGCCAGCAGTCCCGGAGCCCTAGACGGCAATCAGCCCCAGCATTTT | CASSPGALDGNQPQHF
- | TRBJ2-7 | 16 | TRBD1 | TRBV4-2 | TGTGCCAGCAGCCAACTGACAGGGTTTGGAGCCTACGAGCAGTACTTC | CASSQLTGFGAYEQYF
many | TRBJ1-2 | 11 | - | TRBV2 | TGTGCCAGCACCCCGGCGGGTGGCTACACCTTC | CASTPAGGYTF
- | TRBJ2-4 | 14 | - | TRBV6-1 | TGTGCCAGCAGTGAACCGGGACACAGGAGCATTCAGTACTTC | CASSEPGHRSIQYF
once | TRBJ1-1 | 15 | TRBD1 | TRBV2 | TGTGCCAGCAGTGCACAGGGGGCGAGGGGCACTGAAGCTTTCTTT | CASSAQGARGTEAFF
- | TRBJ2-1 | 17 | TRBD1 | TRBV5-1 | TGCGCCAGCAGCAACAATCCCGGGACAGGTTCCTACAATGAGCAGTTCTTC | CASSNNPGTGSYNEQFF
- | TRBJ1-6 | 14 | TRBD1 | TRBV2 | TGTGCCAGTATGCCGGGACAGGTTAATTCACCCCTCCACTTT | CASMPGQVNSPLHF
- | TRBJ1-3 | 17 | TRBD1 | TRBV18 | TGTGCCAGCTCACCACCGGGGACAGCCTCTGCTGGAAACACCATATATTTT | CASSPPGTASAGNTIYF
- | TRBJ1-1 | 17 | - | TRBV5-1 | TGCGCCAGCAGCTTGGATGGAGGACGGCAGGCGGGCACTGAAGCTTTCTTT | CASSLDGGRQAGTEAFF
few | TRBJ1-2 | 14 | TRBD1 | TRBV4-1 | TGCGCCAGCAGCTCGACAGGGGGCTTCTATGGCTACACCTTC | CASSSTGGFYGYTF
- | TRBJ1-1 | 11 | - | TRBV18 | TGTGCCAGCTCACCAGAGAGGCAGGCTTTCTTT | CASSPERQAFF
- | TRBJ1-2 | 15 | TRBD1 | TRBV6-6 | TGTGCCAGCATCCTCACCGGGACAGCCAACTATGGCTACACCTTC | CASILTGTANYGYTF
- | TRBJ1-2 | 13 | TRBD1 | TRBV2 | TGTGCCAGCACCGACAGGGGCTACTATGGCTACACCTTC | CASTDRGYYGYTF
- | TRBJ2-6 | 16 | - | TRBV6-5 | TGTGCCAGCAGTTACTCCCAGGGCGCTGGGGCCAACGTCCTGACTTTC | CASSYSQGAGANVLTF
- | TRBJ2-2 | 14 | - | TRBV11-3 | TGTGCCAGCAGCGAAGGACACACCACCGGGGAGCTGTTTTTT | CASSEGHTTGELFF
once | TRBJ1-2 | 16 | TRBD1 | TRBV3-1/TRBV3-2 | TGTGCCAGCAGCCAAGTCGACAGGGAGGTCGACTATGGCTACACCTTC | CASSQVDREVDYGYTF
- | TRBJ1-4 | 15 | - | TRBV3-1/TRBV3-2 | TGTGCCAGCAGCCCTCGACCGACTTATAATGAAAAACTGTTTTTT | CASSPRPTYNEKLFF